Sequencing of this TCR beta chain was carried out in a study of CD8 T cells in acute hepatitis C reinfection. Produced via immunoSEQ multiplex PCR; TCRdb's table is partial and in-frame only. The data hold approximately 40,000 clones, with 70% to 90% observed a single time. As for time point: naive CD8 control sorted from an acute-time-point sample. Germline CDR1 is SNHLY and CDR2 is FYNNEI. V lost 7 bases to trimming and J lost 6 bases, with 7 bases between them. This CDR3 is 10 amino acids long. Sequencing was carried out using naive CD8+ T cells from PBMCs. This TCR was sampled from a woman aged 18-29 years who spontaneously cleared hepatitis C infection. The chain employs TRBV2 and TRBJ2-7; D may be TRBD2 (6 bases). The CDR3 DNA is TGTGCCAGCATGGGGGGCGAGCAGTACTTC. Amino acid sequence: CASMGGEQYF.